Below are 25 T cell receptor beta chains sequenced from a single sample in a study of blood T cells in healthy people across ages. With a J-beta primer mix and a sample-barcoded 5' primer, a second PCR ran about 6 to 11 cycles. TCRdb used MiXCR to reprocess the 5' RACE reads, holding one entry per CDR3 protein. The sample includes 1.5 million to 2 million distinct CDR3 sequences, roughly 27% of them seen just once. Sequenced input: blood. Source of these receptors: a woman aged 25 to 45 in good health.

This clonotype showed up many times. The chain employs TRBV28 and TRBJ2-7; D is ambiguous. Trimming cost V 6 bases and J 4 bases, with 7 bases left between them. Germline V lookup: CDR1 MDHEN, CDR2 SYDVKM. The CDR3 contains 11 residues. The chain's CDR3 is CASRLGYEQYF. The CDR3 DNA follows: TGTGCCAGCAGATTGGGGTACGAGCAGTACTTC.

In its sample, this clonotype was seen once. The chain is built from TRBV29-1 and TRBJ2-5, with D perhaps given as TRBD1 or TRBD2 (5 bases each). V was pared by 6 bases and J by 11 bases, with 22 bases between. The CDR3 has 13 amino acids. Germline CDR1 SQVTM, CDR2 ANQGSEA. The CDR3 sequence is CSVRRGSYNEQYF. The CDR3, as DNA: TGCAGCGTACGACGGGGCTCCTACAATGAGCAGTACTTC.

This clonotype appeared a few times. The chain carries TRBV3-1 and TRBJ2-7; a possible D gene is TRBD1 (6 bases). V shed 3 bases and J shed 4 bases, with 10 bases lying between them. Germline V CDR1 and CDR2: LGHDT, YNNKEL (reference sequence). CDR3 size: 13 residues. The CDR3 bases are TGTGCCAGCAGCCAGGAAACAGGGTACGAGCAGTACTTC. Its translation is CASSQETGYEQYF.

In its sample, this clonotype was seen a few times. An end of the junction does not agree with germline; a read error may underlie this. The V gene is TRBV12-3 or TRBV12-4, the J gene TRBJ2-7; possibly TRBD1 for D (5 bases). The CDR3 is 13 residues long. CDR3 DNA: TGTACCAGCAGTATGACAGACCCCTCCGAGCAGTACTTC. It specifies CTSSMTDPSEQYF.

This clonotype was recorded a few times. The chain joins TRBV25-1 to TRBJ2-3; 12 positions agree with TRBD2. The ends lost 7 bases at V and 4 bases at J; junction bases unmatched: 3. The V gene's germline CDR1 is MGHDK and CDR2 SYGVNS. The CDR3 runs 14 residues. Here the CDR3 reads CASTPSGGADTQYF. In nucleotides, the CDR3 is TGTGCCAGCACCCCTAGCGGGGGGGCAGATACGCAGTATTTT. Using reference TRBV25-1 and TRBJ2-3 for the parts outside the CDR3, the full variable domain is EADIYQTPRYLVIGTGKKITLECSQTMGHDKMYWYQQDPGMELHLIHYSYGVNSTEKGDLSSESTVSRIRTEHFPLTLESARPSHTSQYLCASTPSGGADTQYFGPGTRLTVL.

V usage is TRBV20-1 and J usage is TRBJ1-2, with TRBD1 as a possible D gene (6 bases). Germline-derived CDR1 and CDR2 are DFQATT and SNEGSKA (reference sequence). The CDR3 contains 13 residues. V dropped 1 base and J dropped 6 bases, with 12 bases sitting between them. CDR3 sequence (DNA): TGCAGTGCTAGAGCCCGACAGGTCCATGGCTACACCTTC. Encoded protein: CSARARQVHGYTF.

This clonotype has only a few counts. The chain links TRBV25-1 to TRBJ2-3; 7 bases agree with TRBD1. Germline V gene sequence: CDR1 MGHDK, CDR2 SYGVNS. The CDR3 extends over 19 amino acids. V lost 4 bases to trimming and J lost 0 bases; unmatched junction nucleotides: 16. The CDR3 nucleotides are TGTGCCAGCAGTGGTCCCGAAGAGGGGGACAGCTTAAGCACAGATACGCAGTATTTT. Protein: CASSGPEEGDSLSTDTQYF.

CDR3 coding DNA: TGTGCCAGCAGCCCCCAAAATAGTGAGCAGTTCTTC. Protein sequence: CASSPQNSEQFF. V gene TRBV9 combines with J gene TRBJ2-1; D not certain. Germline CDR1 is SGDLS and CDR2 is YYNGEE. CDR3 length: 12 residues. V dropped 4 bases and J dropped 9 bases, with 11 bases sitting between them.

V is TRBV20-1 and J is TRBJ2-4, with 8 bases that match TRBD1. Germline CDR1 is DFQATT and CDR2 is SNEGSKA (reference sequence). Trimming at V came to 5 bases and at J to 13 bases, leaving 16 bases not matched to a gene. This CDR3 spans 14 amino acids. CDR3 protein: CSALRQGSYNEQYF. The CDR3 nucleotides are TGCAGTGCTTTAAGACAGGGGTCCTACAATGAGCAGTACTTC.

This clonotype was seen ten or more times. This sequence joins TRBV7-9 and TRBJ2-5; no definite D call. CDR3 length equals 13 residues. Trimming shortened V by 7 bases and J by 1 base, and 10 bases separated the two germline ends. The V gene's germline CDR1 is SEHNR and CDR2 FQNEAQ (reference sequence). The CDR3 is CASTLGVQETQYF. As DNA, the CDR3 is TGTGCCAGCACCCTCGGAGTCCAAGAGACCCAGTACTTC.

The chain joins TRBV11-3 to TRBJ2-1; no clear D gene. TRBJ2-7 explains the end of the DNA better; the J call may be wrong. Germline CDR1 is SGHNT and CDR2 is YENEEA. The CDR3 is 14 amino acids. CDR3 sequence reads: CASSLGGSNNEQYF. As DNA, the CDR3 is TGTGCCAGCAGCTTAGGAGGTTCCAACAATGAGCAGTACTTC.

V and J are TRBV9 and TRBJ1-2, with 8 positions matching TRBD1. The junction had 9 bases not matched to a gene; V was cut back by 3 bases and J by 5 bases. CDR3 size: 15 residues. Germline CDR1 and CDR2: SGDLS and YYNGEE. CDR3 sequence: CASSAPGTGSYGYTF. DNA for the CDR3: TGTGCCAGCAGCGCCCCCGGGACAGGCTCTTATGGCTACACCTTC.

This clonotype was detected many times. This chain joins TRBV6-2 or TRBV6-3 and TRBJ2-7; TRBD2 agrees at 8 bases. J gave up 2 bases and V 6 bases, and 9 bases lay outside the gene matches. Germline values: CDR1 MNHEY, CDR2 SVGEGT. The CDR3 consists of 15 residues. This chain's CDR3 is CASRGRRAGAYEQYF. DNA of the CDR3: TGTGCCAGCAGGGGCAGGAGAGCGGGAGCCTACGAGCAGTACTTC.

The chain links TRBV12-3 or TRBV12-4 to TRBJ2-1, with D maybe TRBD1 (6 bases). The CDR3 spans 15 residues. Between the trimmed V and J ends, which lost 3 bases and 6 bases, there was a span of 15 bases. The DNA for the CDR3 is TGTGCCAGCAGTTTTTGGGATAGACAGGCCAATGAGCAGTTCTTC. It translates to CASSFWDRQANEQFF.

CDR3 sequence (DNA): TGCGCCAGCAGCTTGTCTTCTTCCGCAGATACGCAGTATTTT. It yields the protein CASSLSSSADTQYF. This chain connects TRBV5-1 to TRBJ2-3; no clear D gene. The CDR3 runs 14 residues. The germline V gene encodes CDR1 SGHRS and CDR2 YFSETQ. V was cut by 1 base and J by 4 bases, with 10 bases left in between.

This clonotype was detected ten times or more. The chain employs TRBV27 and TRBJ2-7; 7 nucleotides line up with TRBD1. Per the germline V gene, CDR1 is MNHEY and CDR2 is SMNVEV (reference sequence). Losses at the gene ends were 5 bases for V and 11 bases for J; bases not matched to a gene: 12. There are 13 residues in the CDR3. The CDR3 region has the DNA TGTGCCAGCAGTGACCACCGGGACAGCCCTAAGTACTTC. This gives the protein CASSDHRDSPKYF.

This clonotype was seen a handful of times. J is TRBJ2-7 and V is TRBV28, with 15 bases identical to TRBD2. The J call may be in error: the DNA end matches TRBJ2-5 better. Germline V CDR1 and CDR2: MDHEN, SYDVKM. The CDR3 is made up of 16 amino acids. The CDR3 bases are TGTGCCAGCAGACCAATGGGACTAGCGGGGGGCGAGACCCAGTACTTC. As protein: CASRPMGLAGGETQYF.

This clonotype came up once. This may come from a read error, since a much larger clone is one base off. The chain uses TRBV5-6 and TRBJ2-7; the D call may be TRBD1 or TRBD2 (5 bases each). With 4 bases removed from V and 9 bases from J, the gap between germline ends came to 26 bases. Germline CDR1 is SGHDT and CDR2 is YYEEEE. This CDR3 has 16 amino acids. This CDR3 reads CASSPSPGPAVDGQYF. Written as DNA, the CDR3 is TGTGCCAGCAGCCCTAGCCCGGGACCAGCGGTGGATGGGCAGTACTTC.

This clonotype was seen more than once but under ten times. CDR3 protein: CASSLSGDYNEQFF. The CDR3, as DNA: TGCGCCAGCAGCCTTAGCGGGGACTACAATGAGCAGTTCTTC. The rearrangement uses TRBV5-1 and TRBJ2-1; 8 bases agree with TRBD2. The V and J ends lost 4 bases and 3 bases, in that order; junction bases with no gene match: 3. There are 14 residues in the CDR3. Germline V gene data show CDR1 as SGHRS and CDR2 as YFSETQ.

This clonotype has ten or more counts. CDR3 region: CAISSGGSVDYEQYF. For the CDR3, the DNA is TGTGCCATCTCTTCGGGGGGGTCCGTAGACTACGAGCAGTACTTC. This chain uses TRBV6-1 with TRBJ2-7; TRBD2 agrees at 8 bases. The CDR3 has 15 amino acids. Germline V gives CDR1 MNHNS, CDR2 SASEGT. Unmatched junction bases numbered 14, after V lost 10 bases and J lost 3 bases.

This chain uses TRBV20-1 with TRBJ2-3, with 8 nucleotides matching TRBD1. J gave up 0 bases and V 5 bases, and 7 bases lay outside the gene matches. CDR1 and CDR2 from the germline V gene are DFQATT and SNEGSKA (reference sequence). The CDR3 covers 15 residues. As DNA, the CDR3 is TGCAGTGCTCTTTACAGGGGGTCTAGCACAGATACGCAGTATTTT. Protein sequence: CSALYRGSSTDTQYF.

This clonotype has ten or more counts. V and J are TRBV5-1 and TRBJ2-7; 8 bases agree with TRBD1. Germline CDR1 SGHRS, CDR2 YFSETQ. CDR3 length: 14 residues. Trimming removed 1 base from V and 3 bases from J; junction bases left unmatched: 3. The CDR3 here is CASSLSGTGYEQYF. The CDR3 coding sequence is TGCGCCAGCAGCTTGTCGGGGACAGGCTACGAGCAGTACTTC.

This sequence joins TRBV24-1 and TRBJ2-1, with D hard to call. Between the trimmed V and J ends, which lost 3 bases and 7 bases, there was a span of 9 bases. In germline, CDR1 is KGHDR, CDR2 SFDVKD. The length of the CDR3 is 13 residues. The CDR3 region is CATSDGAMNEQFF. The DNA for the CDR3 is TGTGCCACCAGTGATGGCGCGATGAATGAGCAGTTCTTC.

In regard to this clonotype: An end of the junction does not agree with germline; a read error may underlie this. The J gene is TRBJ2-7, the V gene TRBV5-6; a weak D match, TRBD2 (5 bases). The germline CDR1 and CDR2 sequences are SGHDT and YYEEEE. There are 15 residues in the CDR3. The CDR3 is CTSSLLRETRYEQYF. The CDR3 DNA follows: TGTACCAGCAGCTTATTACGGGAAACAAGGTACGAGCAGTACTTC.

The J gene is TRBJ2-3, the V gene TRBV6-5, with D tentatively TRBD1 (6 bases). The CDR3 loop spans 14 amino acids. The germline gives CDR1 MNHEY, CDR2 SVGAGI. Trimming shortened V by 8 bases and J by 4 bases, and 16 bases separated the two germline ends. CDR3 sequence reads: CASRTVQGSDTQYF. As DNA, the CDR3 is TGTGCCAGCCGAACGGTACAGGGTTCAGATACGCAGTATTTT.